In its sample, the clone carrying this T cell receptor beta chain was seen many times. As yet, its antigen is unknown. This specimen comes from a study of T cell repertoires in cytomegalovirus infection. As for the study in general: The public TCR beta signatures pointed to both CMV infection and matching HLA type.

TCRdb re-called the reads with MiXCR, one entry per CDR3 protein. The profile shows about 230,000 distinct CDR3 sequences, about 20% of them singletons. The CDR3 contains 16 residues. The V end lost 5 bases, the J end lost 4 bases, and 18 bases lay between the germline ends. Germline V gene lookup returns CDR1 SGHAT and CDR2 FQNNGV. The study, taken as a whole, reports: Using cumulative public TCR beta family frequency, the authors identified those who carried CMV together with the relevant HLA.

The sample taken for sequencing was CD8+ T cells from PBMCs. The chain is built from TRBV11-2 and TRBJ2-1; D possibly corresponds to TRBD2 (5 bases). This receptor was taken from a human donor in good health (CMV status not recorded). Some clones in this sample may be carry-over from other donors' samples. CDR3 residues: CASSLPEAGDYNEQFF. Written as DNA, the CDR3 is TGTGCCAGCAGCCTGCCGGAGGCGGGCGATTACAATGAGCAGTTCTTC.